Presented here are 13 T cell receptor beta chains from one specimen sequenced in a study of T cell responses to AZD1222 COVID-19 vaccine. Profiling relied on immunoSEQ multiplex PCR, and the TCRdb table lists in-frame clones only, not all of them. The table lists around 120,000 clones, about 92% of them singletons. The sequencing here drew on peripheral blood, taken 28 days after the second AZD1222 dose. Source of these receptors: an adult who received the AZD1222 COVID-19 vaccine.

The CDR3 DNA reads TGTGCCCTACCCAGGGGTTTAAACTATGGCTACACCTTC. Protein sequence: CALPRGLNYGYTF. The chain recombines TRBV7-2 with TRBJ1-2, with a possible D match to TRBD1 (6 bases). The CDR3 totals 13 residues. Germline V lookup: CDR1 SGHTA, CDR2 FQGNSA. V lost 11 bases and J 2 bases, leaving 15 bases between the germline ends.

V and J are TRBV3-1 (or the pseudogene TRBV3-2) and TRBJ2-3; TRBD2 might be the D (6 bases). V lost 1 base and J 3 bases, leaving 20 bases between the germline ends. In germline, CDR1 is LGHDT, CDR2 YNNKEL (reference sequence). There are 18 residues in the CDR3. CDR3 bases: TGTGCCAGCAGCCAAGCCGGCTTTGGGGGAGGAGGGACAGATACGCAGTATTTT. Amino acid sequence: CASSQAGFGGGGTDTQYF.

In this sample, this clone turned up once. V gene TRBV27 combines with J gene TRBJ1-1; tentative D call: TRBD1 (5 bases). Trimming took 8 bases from V and 2 from J, leaving 15 bases between them. This CDR3 has 14 amino acids. Looked up from germline, CDR1 is MNHEY and CDR2 is SMNVEV (reference sequence). CDR3 sequence reads: CASRRGDRNTEAFF. The CDR3 DNA is TGTGCCAGCCGGCGCGGGGACCGAAACACTGAAGCTTTCTTT.

V is TRBV7-2 and J is TRBJ2-2; 7 nucleotides agree with TRBD2. This CDR3 spans 17 amino acids. The germline V gene encodes CDR1 SGHTA and CDR2 FQGNSA. Trimming removed 6 bases from V and 1 base from J; junction bases left unmatched: 11. CDR3 DNA: TGTGCCAGCAGGACTAGCCGGGCGGCGGGGAACACCGGGGAGCTGTTTTTT. Protein sequence: CASRTSRAAGNTGELFF.

The chain couples TRBV9 to TRBJ2-5; 11 bases match TRBD2. Germline lookup yields CDR1 SGDLS and CDR2 YYNGEE. This CDR3 has 18 residues. The V and J ends lost 4 bases and 2 bases, in that order; junction bases with no gene match: 13. The CDR3 is CASSPRGSGGDIQETQYF. The CDR3 DNA sequence: TGTGCCAGCAGCCCCCGGGGTAGCGGGGGGGATATACAAGAGACCCAGTACTTC. The whole variable domain, remainder taken from reference TRBV9 and TRBJ2-5, is DSGVTQTPKHLITATGQRVTLRCSPRSGDLSVYWYQQSLDQGLQFLIQYYNGEERAKGNILERFSAQQFPDLHSELNLSSLELGDSALYFCASSPRGSGGDIQETQYFGPGTRLLVL.

As DNA, the CDR3 is TGTGCCAGCAGCGCTCGACAGGGCCATAGCACAGATACGCAGTATTTT. Residues: CASSARQGHSTDTQYF. The chain couples TRBV9 to TRBJ2-3; 7 bases agree with TRBD1. This CDR3 has 16 residues. From germline, CDR1 is SGDLS and CDR2 YYNGEE. The V gene end was trimmed by 3 bases and the J gene end by 0 bases; junction bases not matched to a gene: 7.

J is TRBJ2-5 and V is TRBV5-1, with TRBD2 matching over 7 bases. Trimming took 2 bases from V and 5 from J; bases not matched to a gene: 6. CDR1 is SGHRS and CDR2 is YFSETQ in the germline V gene. The length of the CDR3 is 14 residues. The CDR3 DNA follows: TGCGCCAGCAGCTTTGGGGAGGGGTTGGAGACCCAGTACTTC. Translating it yields CASSFGEGLETQYF. Filled out from reference TRBV5-1 and TRBJ2-5, the complete variable domain reads KAGVTQTPRYLIKTRGQQVTLSCSPISGHRSVSWYQQTPGQGLQFLFEYFSETQRNKGNFPGRFSGRQFSNSRSEMNVSTLELGDSALYLCASSFGEGLETQYFGPGTRLLVL.

The V and J genes are TRBV7-9 and TRBJ2-5, with D possibly being TRBD1 or TRBD2 (6 bases each). The V end lost 2 bases, the J end lost 1 base, and 20 bases lay between the germline ends. The CDR3 has 18 residues. The germline CDR1 and CDR2 sequences are SEHNR and FQNEAQ (reference sequence). CDR3 residues: CASSLRGGGAPSQETQYF. The DNA of the CDR3 is TGTGCCAGCAGCTTAAGAGGAGGGGGAGCACCGTCCCAAGAGACCCAGTACTTC.

The chain carries TRBV7-6 and TRBJ2-1; 7 positions match TRBD2. The CDR3 spans 16 residues. After removal of 1 base from V and 3 bases from J, the junction contained 6 bases not matched to a gene. Per the germline V gene, CDR1 is SGHVS and CDR2 is FNYEAQ. CDR3 bases: TGTGCCAGCAGCTTAGGCCTAGCGGACCTCTACAATGAGCAGTTCTTC. Its translation is CASSLGLADLYNEQFF.

V usage is TRBV7-2 and J usage is TRBJ2-1; TRBD2 aligns across 12 bases. There are 16 residues in the CDR3. The V gene's germline CDR1 is SGHTA and CDR2 FQGNSA. Trimming cost V 4 bases and J 8 bases; bases outside gene matches: 9. The CDR3 DNA reads TGTGCCAGCAGCTCTCGGACTAGCGGGGTGAGGTATGAGCAGTTCTTC. This gives the protein CASSSRTSGVRYEQFF.

The rearrangement uses TRBV9 and TRBJ2-6; D unclear. V lost 4 bases, J lost 4 bases, and 12 bases lay in between. CDR3 length: 15 residues. The germline V gene encodes CDR1 SGDLS and CDR2 YYNGEE. The CDR3 here is CASSLGLMGANVLTF. The CDR3 nucleotides are TGTGCCAGCAGCCTCGGCCTTATGGGGGCCAACGTCCTGACTTTC.

Concerning this clone itself: At one boundary the junction diverges from the germline segment, which might be a read error. CDR3 DNA sequence: TGTGCCAGCACTTACCGATGCGGGACGGTATACTTATGGACCTTC. The encoded protein is CASTYRCGTVYLWTF. This chain uses TRBV6-7 with TRBJ1-2; D is perhaps TRBD1 (5 bases). TRBV6-7 is designated an ORF whose function remains uncertain. This CDR3 is built from 15 residues.

The rearrangement uses TRBV2 and TRBJ1-5; 8 positions match TRBD1. With 6 bases clipped from V and 1 base from J, the junction kept 8 bases outside the gene matches. Germline CDR1 and CDR2: SNHLY and FYNNEI. The CDR3 is made up of 16 amino acids. This CDR3 reads CASSPTGVGSNQPQHF. CDR3 in DNA: TGTGCCAGCAGCCCGACAGGGGTTGGGAGCAATCAGCCCCAGCATTTT.